What follows describes a single T cell receptor (beta chain). What it recognizes is unknown. The CDR3 runs 13 residues. CDR1 and CDR2 from the germline V gene are PRHDT and FYEKMQ (reference sequence). The J segment lost 7 bases and the V segment lost 11 bases, leaving 5 bases of the junction unmatched. The sample belongs to a study of CD8+ T cells in alopecia areata. General study points: Scalp samples also yield sequences of resident alphabeta T cells from normal skin. Within the top 100, expanded CD8+ clones significantly decreased with tofacitinib, as did scalp clonality.

Following RNA extraction, reverse transcription yielded cDNA that acted as the sequencing template. Assay used: immunoSEQ multiplex PCR; TCRdb lists only in-frame clones, some missing. The sample comprises more than 150,000 clones, roughly three fifths of which are singletons, and about 3% rests with the top ten. The treatment denotes: oral pan-JAK inhibitor, 5-10 mg twice daily. The study team obtained lesional scalp punch biopsies and peripheral blood from alopecia areata patients. The receptor was isolated from a human donor with alopecia areata. The material was CD4+ T cells sorted from blood, obtained at week 4, from a patient treated with tofacitinib. The chain couples TRBV13 to TRBJ1-6; the match to TRBD1 covers 10 bases. The CDR3 reads CAAGGQGNSPLHF. CDR3 DNA sequence: TGTGCCGCCGGGGGACAGGGGAATTCACCCCTCCACTTT.